This paragraph reports one T cell receptor (beta chain). V was shortened by 0 bases and J by 5 bases, with 11 bases between the two germline ends. The CDR3 is made up of 15 amino acids. CDR1 and CDR2 from the germline V gene are SGHVS and FQNEAQ. These data belong to a study of cytomegalovirus exposure and HLA in healthy donors. Primers included in the PCR were 60 Vbeta and 13 Jbeta primers. Sequencing used immunoSEQ multiplex PCR; TCRdb keeps in-frame clones, though not all of them. The sample has 150,000 to 200,000 clones, approximately 80% seen once; the top ten hold 4.5% to 7.5%. Sequencing was carried out using PBMCs. This clonotype originated in a woman aged 25 to 39 in good health and CMV-seropositive. The V and J genes are TRBV7-8 and TRBJ2-1; maybe TRBD2 (6 bases). The chain's CDR3 is CASSLAARLDNEQFF. In nucleotides, the CDR3 is TGTGCCAGCAGCTTAGCAGCTCGACTAGACAATGAGCAGTTCTTC. The full variable domain, rest sourced from reference TRBV7-8 and TRBJ2-1, is GAGVSQSPRYKVAKRGQDVALRCDPISGHVSLFWYQQALGQGPEFLTYFQNEAQLDKSGLPSDRFFAERPEGSVSTLKIQRTQQEDSAVYLCASSLAARLDNEQFFGPGTRLTVL.